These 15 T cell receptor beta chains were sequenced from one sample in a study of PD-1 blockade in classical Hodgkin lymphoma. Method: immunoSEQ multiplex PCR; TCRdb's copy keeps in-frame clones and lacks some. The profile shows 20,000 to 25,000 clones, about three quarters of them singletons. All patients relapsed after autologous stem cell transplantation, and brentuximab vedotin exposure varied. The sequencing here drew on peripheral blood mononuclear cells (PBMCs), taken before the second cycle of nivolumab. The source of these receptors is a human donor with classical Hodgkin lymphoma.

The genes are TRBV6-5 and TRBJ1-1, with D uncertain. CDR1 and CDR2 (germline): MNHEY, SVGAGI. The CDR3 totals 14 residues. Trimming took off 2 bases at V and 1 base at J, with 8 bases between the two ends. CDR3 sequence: CASSYTWQNTEAFF. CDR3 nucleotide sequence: TGTGCCAGCAGTTACACGTGGCAGAACACTGAAGCTTTCTTT.

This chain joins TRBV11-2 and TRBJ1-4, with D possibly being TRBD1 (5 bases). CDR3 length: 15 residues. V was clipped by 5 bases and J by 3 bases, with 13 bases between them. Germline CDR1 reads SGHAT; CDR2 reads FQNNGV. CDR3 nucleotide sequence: TGTGCCAGCAGCCCCCACAGGTTCCCTAATGAAAAACTGTTTTTT. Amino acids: CASSPHRFPNEKLFF.

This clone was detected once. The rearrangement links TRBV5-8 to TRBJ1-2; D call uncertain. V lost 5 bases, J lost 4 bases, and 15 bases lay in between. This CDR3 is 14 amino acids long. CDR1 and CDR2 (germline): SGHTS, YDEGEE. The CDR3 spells CASRGQRKTYGYTF. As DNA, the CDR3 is TGTGCCAGCAGGGGCCAACGAAAGACCTATGGCTACACCTTC.

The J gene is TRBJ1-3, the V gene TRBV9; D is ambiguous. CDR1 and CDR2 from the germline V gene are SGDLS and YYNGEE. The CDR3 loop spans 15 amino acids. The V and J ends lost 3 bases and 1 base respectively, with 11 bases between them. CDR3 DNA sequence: TGTGCCAGCAGCGCCGCCTATTTTTCTGGAAACACCATATATTTT. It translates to CASSAAYFSGNTIYF.

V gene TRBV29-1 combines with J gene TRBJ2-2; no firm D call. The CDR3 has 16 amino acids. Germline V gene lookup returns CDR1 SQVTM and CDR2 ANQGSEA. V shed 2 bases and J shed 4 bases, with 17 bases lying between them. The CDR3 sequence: CSVEWVWGISTGELFF. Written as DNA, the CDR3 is TGCAGCGTTGAATGGGTATGGGGTATTAGCACCGGGGAGCTGTTTTTT.

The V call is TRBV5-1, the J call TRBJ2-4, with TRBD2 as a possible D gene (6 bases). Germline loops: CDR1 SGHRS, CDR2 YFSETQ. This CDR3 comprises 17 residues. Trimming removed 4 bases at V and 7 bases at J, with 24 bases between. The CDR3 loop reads CASSPTFRDAGLNIQYF. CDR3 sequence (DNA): TGCGCCAGCAGCCCCACATTTCGGGATGCGGGGCTTAACATTCAGTACTTC.

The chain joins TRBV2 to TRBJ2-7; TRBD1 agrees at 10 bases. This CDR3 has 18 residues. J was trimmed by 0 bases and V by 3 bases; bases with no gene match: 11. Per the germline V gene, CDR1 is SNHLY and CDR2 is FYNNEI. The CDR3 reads CASSDYPPGTGDSYEQYF. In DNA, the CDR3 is TGTGCCAGCAGTGATTACCCCCCCGGGACAGGGGACTCCTACGAGCAGTACTTC.

CDR3 in DNA: TGTGCCAGCAGCTTATGGGGCAGGGAAGGCACTGAAGCTTTCTTT. It is translated as CASSLWGREGTEAFF. The rearrangement uses TRBV7-9 and TRBJ1-1; D may be TRBD1 (5 bases). The germline V gene encodes CDR1 SEHNR and CDR2 FQNEAQ (reference sequence). CDR3 length: 15 amino acids. Between the trimmed V and J ends, which lost 2 bases and 4 bases, there was a span of 14 bases.

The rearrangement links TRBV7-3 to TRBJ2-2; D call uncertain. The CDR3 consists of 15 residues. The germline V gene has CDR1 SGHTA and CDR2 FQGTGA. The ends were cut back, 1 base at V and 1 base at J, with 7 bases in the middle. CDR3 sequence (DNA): TGTGCCAGCAGCTTAATGGTGGGGAACACCGGGGAGCTGTTTTTT. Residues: CASSLMVGNTGELFF.

CDR3 residues: CASSLLRVLGSGANVLTF. The CDR3 DNA follows: TGTGCCAGCAGCTTACTTCGGGTCCTCGGGTCTGGGGCCAACGTCCTGACTTTC. The chain joins TRBV11-2 to TRBJ2-6, with D uncertain. CDR1 is SGHAT and CDR2 is FQNNGV in the germline V gene. CDR3 length equals 18 residues. Trimming shortened V by 2 bases and J by 1 base, and 15 bases separated the two germline ends.

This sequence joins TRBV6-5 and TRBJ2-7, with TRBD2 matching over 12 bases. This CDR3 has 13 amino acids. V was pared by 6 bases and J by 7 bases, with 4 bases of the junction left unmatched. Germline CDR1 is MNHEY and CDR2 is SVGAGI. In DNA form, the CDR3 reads TGTGCCAGCAGGCCGACTAGCGGGAGTGAGCAGTACTTC. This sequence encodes CASRPTSGSEQYF.

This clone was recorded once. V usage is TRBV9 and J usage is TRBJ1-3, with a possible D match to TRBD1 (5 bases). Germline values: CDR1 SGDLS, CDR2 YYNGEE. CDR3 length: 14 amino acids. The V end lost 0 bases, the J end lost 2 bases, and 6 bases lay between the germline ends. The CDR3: CASSVGTTGNTIYF. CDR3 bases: TGTGCCAGCAGCGTAGGGACAACTGGAAACACCATATATTTT.

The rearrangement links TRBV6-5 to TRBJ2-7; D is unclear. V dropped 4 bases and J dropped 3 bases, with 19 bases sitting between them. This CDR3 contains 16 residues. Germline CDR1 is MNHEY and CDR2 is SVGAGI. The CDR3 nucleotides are TGTGCCAGCAGTTCGCGACTCCTCCCGGCGGACTACGAGCAGTACTTC. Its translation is CASSSRLLPADYEQYF.

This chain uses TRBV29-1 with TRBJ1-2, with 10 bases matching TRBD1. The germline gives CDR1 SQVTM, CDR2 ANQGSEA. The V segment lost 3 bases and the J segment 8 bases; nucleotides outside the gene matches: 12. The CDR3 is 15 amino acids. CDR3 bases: TGCAGCGTTGATGCCGACTCTTGGGACAGGGGAGGCTACACCTTC. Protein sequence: CSVDADSWDRGGYTF.

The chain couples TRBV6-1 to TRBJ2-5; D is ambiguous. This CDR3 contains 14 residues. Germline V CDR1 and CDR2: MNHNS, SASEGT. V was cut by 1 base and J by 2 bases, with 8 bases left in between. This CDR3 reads CASSEGQKQETQYF. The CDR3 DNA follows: TGTGCCAGCAGTGAAGGTCAGAAACAAGAGACCCAGTACTTC.